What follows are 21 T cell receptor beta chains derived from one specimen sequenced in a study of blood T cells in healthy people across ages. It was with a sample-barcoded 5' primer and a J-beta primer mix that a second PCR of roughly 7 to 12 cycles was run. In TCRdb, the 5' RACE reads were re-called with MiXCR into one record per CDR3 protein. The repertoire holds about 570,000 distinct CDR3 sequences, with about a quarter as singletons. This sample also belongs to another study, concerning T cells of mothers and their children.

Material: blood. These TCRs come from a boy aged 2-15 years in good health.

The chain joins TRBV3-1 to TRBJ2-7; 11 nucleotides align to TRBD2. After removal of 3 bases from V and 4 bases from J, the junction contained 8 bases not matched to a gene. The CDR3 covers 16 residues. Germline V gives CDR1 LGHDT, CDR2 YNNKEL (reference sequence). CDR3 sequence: CASSHLPTSGGYEQYF. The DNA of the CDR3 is TGTGCCAGCAGCCATCTGCCCACTAGCGGGGGTTACGAGCAGTACTTC.

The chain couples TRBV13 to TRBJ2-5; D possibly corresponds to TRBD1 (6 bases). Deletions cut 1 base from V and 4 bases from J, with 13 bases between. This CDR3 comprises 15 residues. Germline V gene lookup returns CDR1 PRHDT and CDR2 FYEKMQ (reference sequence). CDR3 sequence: CASSLEAGDRETQYF. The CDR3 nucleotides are TGTGCCAGCAGCTTAGAGGCAGGGGATCGAGAGACCCAGTACTTC.

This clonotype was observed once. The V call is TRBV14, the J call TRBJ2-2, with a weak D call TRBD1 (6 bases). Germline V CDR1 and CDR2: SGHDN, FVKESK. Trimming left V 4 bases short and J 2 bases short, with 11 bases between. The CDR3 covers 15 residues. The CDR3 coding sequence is TGTGCCAGCAGCCCACAGGGACCCAACACCGGGGAGCTGTTTTTT. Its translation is CASSPQGPNTGELFF.

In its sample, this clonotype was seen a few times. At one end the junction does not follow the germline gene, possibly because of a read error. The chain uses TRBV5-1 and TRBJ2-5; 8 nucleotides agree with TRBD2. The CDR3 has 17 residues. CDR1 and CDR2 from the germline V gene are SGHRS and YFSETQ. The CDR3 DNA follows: TGCGCCAGCACCTTGAGTGCTGGTAGCGGGGCAGTGGAGACCCAGTACTTC. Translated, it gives CASTLSAGSGAVETQYF.

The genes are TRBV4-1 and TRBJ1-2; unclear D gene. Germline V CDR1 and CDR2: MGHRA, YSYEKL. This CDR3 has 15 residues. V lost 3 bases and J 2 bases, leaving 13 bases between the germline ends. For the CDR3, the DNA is TGCGCCAGCAGCCAGAGAGTGGGCGACAACTATGGCTACACCTTC. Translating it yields CASSQRVGDNYGYTF.

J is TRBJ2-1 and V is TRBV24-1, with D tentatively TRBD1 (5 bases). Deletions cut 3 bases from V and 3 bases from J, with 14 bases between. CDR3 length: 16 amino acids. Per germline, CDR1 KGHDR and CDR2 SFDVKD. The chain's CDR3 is CATSDTQGRYYNEQFF. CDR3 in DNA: TGTGCCACCAGTGATACGCAGGGTCGCTACTACAATGAGCAGTTCTTC.

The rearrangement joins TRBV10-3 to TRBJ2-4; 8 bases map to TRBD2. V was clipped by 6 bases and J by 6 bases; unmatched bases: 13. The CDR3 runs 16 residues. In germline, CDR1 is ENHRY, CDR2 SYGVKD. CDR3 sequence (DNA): TGTGCCATCAGCCCCGGGGGAGCGGGAGAGGGAAACATTCAGTACTTC. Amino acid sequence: CAISPGGAGEGNIQYF.

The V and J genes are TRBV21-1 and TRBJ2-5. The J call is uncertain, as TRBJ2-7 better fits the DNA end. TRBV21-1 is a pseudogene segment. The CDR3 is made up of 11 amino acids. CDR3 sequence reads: CASRGIYEQYF. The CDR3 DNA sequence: TGTGCCAGCAGGGGAATCTACGAGCAGTACTTC.

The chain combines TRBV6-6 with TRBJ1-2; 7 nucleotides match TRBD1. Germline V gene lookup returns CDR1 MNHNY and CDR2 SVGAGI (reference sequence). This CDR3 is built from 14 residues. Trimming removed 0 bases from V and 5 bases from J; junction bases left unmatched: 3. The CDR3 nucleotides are TGTGCCAGCAGTTACTCGACAGGGACGTATGGCTACACCTTC. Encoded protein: CASSYSTGTYGYTF.

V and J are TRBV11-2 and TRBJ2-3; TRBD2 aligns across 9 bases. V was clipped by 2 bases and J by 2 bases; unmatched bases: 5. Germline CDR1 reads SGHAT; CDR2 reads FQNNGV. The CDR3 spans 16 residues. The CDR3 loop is CASSLLLAGPTDTQYF. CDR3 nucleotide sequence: TGTGCCAGCAGCTTACTACTAGCGGGCCCCACAGATACGCAGTATTTT.

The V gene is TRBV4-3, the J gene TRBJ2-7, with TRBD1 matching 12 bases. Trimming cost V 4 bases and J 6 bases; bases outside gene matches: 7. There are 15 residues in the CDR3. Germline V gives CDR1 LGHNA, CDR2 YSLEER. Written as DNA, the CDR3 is TGCGCCAGCAGCCCCGGGACAGGGGGCTTCGCCGAGCAGTACTTC. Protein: CASSPGTGGFAEQYF.

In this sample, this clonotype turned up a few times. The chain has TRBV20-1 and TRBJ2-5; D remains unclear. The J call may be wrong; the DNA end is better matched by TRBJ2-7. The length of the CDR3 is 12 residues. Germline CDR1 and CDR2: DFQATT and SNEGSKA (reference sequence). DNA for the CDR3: TGCAGTGCTACTACCCCTTCCTACGAGCAGTACTTC. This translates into CSATTPSYEQYF.

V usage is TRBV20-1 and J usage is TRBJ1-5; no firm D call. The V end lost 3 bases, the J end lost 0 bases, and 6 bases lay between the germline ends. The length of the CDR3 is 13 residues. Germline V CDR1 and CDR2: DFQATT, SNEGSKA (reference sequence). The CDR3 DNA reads TGCAGTGCTAGGGGTACTAGCAATCAGCCCCAGCATTTT. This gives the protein CSARGTSNQPQHF.

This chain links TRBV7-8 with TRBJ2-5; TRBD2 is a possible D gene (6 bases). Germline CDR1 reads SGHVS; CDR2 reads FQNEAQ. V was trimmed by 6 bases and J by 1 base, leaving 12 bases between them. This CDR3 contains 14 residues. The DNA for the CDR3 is TGTGCCAGCAGACCGCGGGGATTCCAAGAGACCCAGTACTTC. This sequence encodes CASRPRGFQETQYF.

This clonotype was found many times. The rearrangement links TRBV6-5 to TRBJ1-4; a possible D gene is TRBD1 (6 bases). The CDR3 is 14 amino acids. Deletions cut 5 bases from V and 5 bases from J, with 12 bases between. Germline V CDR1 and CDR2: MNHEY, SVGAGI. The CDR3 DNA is TGTGCCAGCAGTAGTGACAGGTCGAATGAAAAACTGTTTTTT. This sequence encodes CASSSDRSNEKLFF.

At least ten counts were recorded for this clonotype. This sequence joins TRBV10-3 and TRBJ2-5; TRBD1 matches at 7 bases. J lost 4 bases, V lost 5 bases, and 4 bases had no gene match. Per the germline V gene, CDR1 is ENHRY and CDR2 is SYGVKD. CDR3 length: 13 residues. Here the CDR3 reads CAISPTGVETQYF. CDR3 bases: TGTGCCATCAGTCCTACAGGGGTAGAGACCCAGTACTTC.

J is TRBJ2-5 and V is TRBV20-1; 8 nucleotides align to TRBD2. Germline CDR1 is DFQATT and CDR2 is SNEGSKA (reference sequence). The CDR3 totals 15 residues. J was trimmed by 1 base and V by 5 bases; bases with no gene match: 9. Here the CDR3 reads CSAAQPGGVQETQYF. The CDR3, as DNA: TGCAGTGCTGCCCAACCCGGGGGGGTCCAAGAGACCCAGTACTTC.

CDR3 coding DNA: TGCAGTGCTAGAGGCATGCGGATCGGGGGGACTACGCAGTATTTT. It yields the protein CSARGMRIGGTTQYF. The chain combines TRBV20-1 with TRBJ2-3, with 7 nucleotides matching TRBD2. Unmatched junction bases numbered 12, after V lost 1 base and J lost 8 bases. There are 15 residues in the CDR3. In germline, CDR1 is DFQATT, CDR2 SNEGSKA (reference sequence).

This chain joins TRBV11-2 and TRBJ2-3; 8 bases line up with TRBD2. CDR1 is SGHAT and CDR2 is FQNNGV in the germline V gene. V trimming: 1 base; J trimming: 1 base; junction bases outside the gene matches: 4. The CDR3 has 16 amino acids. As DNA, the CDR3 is TGTGCCAGCAGCTTAGGAGGACTAGCAGGCACAGATACGCAGTATTTT. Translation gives CASSLGGLAGTDTQYF. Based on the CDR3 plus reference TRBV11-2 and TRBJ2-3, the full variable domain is EAGVAQSPRYKIIEKRQSVAFWCNPISGHATLYWYQQILGQGPKLLIQFQNNGVVDDSQLPKDRFSAERLKGVDSTLKIQPAKLEDSAVYLCASSLGGLAGTDTQYFGPGTRLTVL.

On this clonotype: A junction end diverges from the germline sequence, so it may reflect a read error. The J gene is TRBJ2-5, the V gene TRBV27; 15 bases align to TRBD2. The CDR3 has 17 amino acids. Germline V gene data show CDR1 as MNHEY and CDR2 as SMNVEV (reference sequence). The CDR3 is CASSPDPSRTSGGALNF. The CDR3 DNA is TGTGCCAGCAGTCCAGACCCCTCGAGGACTAGCGGGGGGGCGTTGAACTTC.

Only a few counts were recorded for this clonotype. The CDR3 bases are TGTGCCAGCAGCTCGGGACAGGGTGCTCAGCCCCAGCATTTT. Amino acid sequence: CASSSGQGAQPQHF. This chain connects TRBV11-2 to TRBJ1-5, with 9 bases matching TRBD1. Germline V gives CDR1 SGHAT, CDR2 FQNNGV. The CDR3 runs 14 residues. Trimming removed 4 bases from V and 6 bases from J; junction bases left unmatched: 4.